This passage covers 4 T cell receptor beta chains from one sample sequenced in a study of T cell responses to AZD1222 COVID-19 vaccine. TCRdb keeps only in-frame clones here, not all; method: immunoSEQ multiplex PCR. The repertoire holds about 150,000 clones, with about 90% as singletons. This specimen was peripheral blood, taken 28 days after the second AZD1222 dose. The receptors here all came from an adult who received the AZD1222 COVID-19 vaccine.

CDR3 nucleotides: TGTGCCACCAGCGTGGGACCGTCCAACACTGAAGCTTTCTTT. Protein: CATSVGPSNTEAFF. The chain couples TRBV15 to TRBJ1-1, with a tentative D call TRBD1 (5 bases). With 5 bases removed from V and 2 bases from J, the gap between germline ends came to 12 bases. Germline lookup yields CDR1 LNHNV and CDR2 YYDKDF (reference sequence). There are 14 residues in the CDR3.

The chain couples TRBV20-1 to TRBJ2-3, with D unresolved. V was clipped by 7 bases and J by 4 bases, with 9 bases between them. The CDR3 loop spans 11 amino acids. CDR1 and CDR2 (germline): DFQATT, SNEGSKA (reference sequence). The CDR3 DNA sequence: TGCAGTGTTTCACGGGCAGATACGCAGTATTTT. It encodes CSVSRADTQYF.

The chain combines TRBV30 with TRBJ1-5, with a weak D call TRBD1 (5 bases). Trimming removed 4 bases from V and 1 base from J, with 17 bases in between. This CDR3 is 16 amino acids long. Germline values: CDR1 GTSNPN, CDR2 SVGIG (reference sequence). CDR3 sequence: CAWTLGAGLSNQPQHF. CDR3 in DNA: TGTGCCTGGACCCTAGGGGCAGGGTTAAGCAATCAGCCCCAGCATTTT.

This chain joins TRBV27 and TRBJ1-2, with TRBD1 as a possible D gene (5 bases). Germline V gene sequence: CDR1 MNHEY, CDR2 SMNVEV (reference sequence). The CDR3 consists of 14 residues. The V and J ends lost 3 bases and 3 bases respectively, with 11 bases between them. CDR3 coding DNA: TGTGCCAGCAGTTTTATTGGGACGCACTATGGCTACACCTTC. It encodes CASSFIGTHYGYTF.